The T cell receptor beta chain under discussion was sequenced for a study of shared T cell receptors in the human thymus. The protocol was immunoSEQ multiplex PCR, while the TCRdb copy is restricted to in-frame clones and leaves out a portion. The table has hundreds of thousands of clones, roughly 90% seen once. The same data also contributed to another study, on human thymus T cells.

This TCR came from a boy under three years old with a congenital heart defect. The sample consisted of thymocytes.

The CDR3 is CATSRQGLWPQHF. CDR3 nucleotides: TGTGCCACCAGCCGACAGGGACTGTGGCCCCAGCATTTT. The V and J genes are TRBV15 and TRBJ1-5, with TRBD1 identical over 7 bases. Per germline, CDR1 LNHNV and CDR2 YYDKDF (reference sequence). V was clipped by 5 bases and J by 9 bases; unmatched bases: 7. There are 13 residues in the CDR3.